This T cell receptor beta chain stems from a study of OX40 agonist ivuxolimab in advanced cancers. About the study: Dose-escalation patients were diagnosed with hepatocellular carcinoma, melanoma, renal cell cancer or head and neck cancer.

Clones were read by immunoSEQ multiplex PCR, and TCRdb kept only the in-frame ones, dropping some. Among over 50,000 clones listed, roughly four fifths were seen once. This TCR was sampled from an adult with an advanced solid tumor such as melanoma, head and neck, liver or kidney cancer. Sequenced here: CD4+ or CD8+ T cells sorted from blood, sampled in a trial of the OX40 agonist ivuxolimab.

The CDR3 region is CASSFSLATKETQYF. CDR3 DNA sequence: TGTGCCAGCAGCTTCTCGCTAGCGACCAAAGAGACCCAGTACTTC. This chain joins TRBV7-2 and TRBJ2-5; D might be TRBD2 (6 bases). The V and J ends lost 3 bases and 3 bases respectively, with 14 bases between them. The CDR3 length is 15 residues. Germline V CDR1 and CDR2: SGHTA, FQGNSA.